The next 28 T cell receptor delta chains were all read from a single sample in a study of gamma-delta T cells after stem cell transplantation. TCRdb re-called clones from the RT-PCR reads via CATT. The table has some 3,500 delta-chain clones, around an eighth seen once; the top ten hold 3%. Sequenced: gamma-delta T cells. The receptor set was obtained from a human donor. It is not recorded whose cells these are; they may come from a transplant donor.

This clone came up a few times. V gene TRDV1 combines with J gene TRDJ1, with 11 bases that match TRDD3. J was trimmed by 8 bases and V by 4 bases; bases with no gene match: 30. This CDR3 comprises 22 residues. Germline V gene data show CDR1 as TSWWSYY and CDR2 as QGS. Here the CDR3 reads CALGVLPLPPSAGGYQLEKLIF. The CDR3 region has the DNA TGTGCTCTTGGGGTACTACCTCTTCCTCCTTCTGCTGGGGGATACCAGTTAGAAAAACTCATCTTT.

This clone appeared a few times. The chain combines TRDV1 with TRDJ1, with TRDD2 identical over 8 bases. The CDR3 extends over 18 amino acids. In germline, CDR1 is TSWWSYY, CDR2 QGS. V dropped 5 bases and J dropped 0; count of bases not matched to a gene: 14. CDR3 residues: CALGHLPTYGFYTDKLIF. DNA of the CDR3: TGTGCTCTTGGGCATCTTCCTACGTACGGATTTTACACCGATAAACTCATCTTT.

This clone counts as medium-sized. The chain employs TRAV29/DV5 and TRDJ1; TRDD3 agrees at 11 bases. Looked up from germline, CDR1 is NSMFDY and CDR2 is ISSIKDK. The CDR3 runs to 21 residues. V gave up 0 bases and J gave up 8 bases; unmatched junction bases: 27. The CDR3 DNA reads as TGTGCAGCAAGCGCGTTGAGGTTCTCCAAAACTTTATGGGGGATACGTGAGAAACTCATCTTT. This sequence encodes CAASALRFSKTLWGIREKLIF.

CDR3 bases: TGTGCTCTTGGGGAACTAAAACTGGGGGCTCTATACACCGATAAACTCATCTTT. It encodes CALGELKLGALYTDKLIF. The chain joins TRDV1 to TRDJ1; 8 bases are shared with TRDD3. CDR1 is TSWWSYY, CDR2 QGS, per germline. The CDR3 sequence is 18 residues long. Trimming took 0 bases from V and 0 from J; bases not matched to a gene: 9.

This clone is medium-sized by share. This chain links TRDV2 with TRDJ3; 7 nucleotides match TRDD3. V gave up 0 bases and J gave up 0 bases; unmatched junction bases: 1. Germline CDR1 is GEAIGNYY and CDR2 is EKD. The CDR3 loop spans 17 amino acids. The CDR3: CACDTWGSSWDTRQMFF. DNA of the CDR3: TGTGCCTGTGACACCTGGGGGAGCTCCTGGGACACCCGACAGATGTTTTTC.

The rearrangement uses TRDV1 and TRDJ1, with TRDD3 matching over 7 bases. Losses at the gene ends were 0 bases for V and 7 bases for J; bases not matched to a gene: 14. CDR1 and CDR2 from the germline V gene are TSWWSYY and QGS. The CDR3 has 17 residues. The CDR3 DNA is TGTGCTCTTGGGGAACTCTGTACTGGGGAACAGCGGGGTAAACTCATCTTT. Translation: CALGELCTGEQRGKLIF.

No call was made for the V gene; the J gene is TRDJ3; TRDD3 was called by the table and not checked on the DNA. This CDR3 is built from 19 residues. This chain's CDR3 is CACDPRGTWISWDIRQMFF. CDR3 DNA sequence: TGTGCCTGTGATCCCCGGGGGACTTGGATCTCCTGGGACATCCGACAGATGTTTTTC.

This clone was picked up a small number of times. The V and J genes are TRDV1 and TRDJ1, with TRDD3 identical over 10 bases. Germline values: CDR1 TSWWSYY, CDR2 QGS. This CDR3 has 20 residues. The V gene end was trimmed by 1 base and the J gene end by 1 base; junction bases not matched to a gene: 15. Here the CDR3 reads CALGEPGWGNGGYRTDKLIF. CDR3 DNA: TGTGCTCTTGGGGAACCTGGCTGGGGGAATGGGGGATACCGCACCGATAAACTCATCTTT.

The chain uses TRDV1 and TRDJ1; the match to TRDD3 covers 11 bases. The CDR3 is 20 residues long. Germline V gene sequence: CDR1 TSWWSYY, CDR2 QGS. Germline trimming cut 1 base from V and 1 base from J; bases unmatched to any gene: 14. CDR3 residues: CALGEPLSRYWGIGTDKLIF. The CDR3 DNA reads TGTGCTCTTGGGGAACCCCTTTCCCGGTACTGGGGGATAGGCACCGATAAACTCATCTTT.

In its sample, this clone was seen a few times. V gene TRDV3 combines with J gene TRDJ1; maybe TRDD2 (5 bases). V shed 3 bases and J shed 0 bases, with 23 bases lying between them. The CDR3 totals 17 residues. CDR1 and CDR2 (germline): TVYSNPD, GDNSRS (reference sequence). Here the CDR3 reads CALASPRGHLYTDKLIF. DNA of the CDR3: TGTGCCTTAGCTTCCCCAAGGGGCCACCTTTACACCGATAAACTCATCTTT.

This clone showed up just a few times. This sequence joins TRAV29/DV5 and TRDJ3; 7 bases line up with TRDD3. J was trimmed by 2 bases and V by 0 bases; bases with no gene match: 20. The CDR3 has 22 amino acids. CDR1 and CDR2 (germline): NSMFDY, ISSIKDK. In DNA, the CDR3 is TGTGCAGCAAGCGCGTCCCCCTTTGGGATACAGCGGGGGGCCTGGGACACCCGACAGATGTTTTTC. This sequence encodes CAASASPFGIQRGAWDTRQMFF.

This clone turned up a few times. Other DNA sequences in the sample encode the same CDR3. This chain joins TRAV29/DV5 and TRDJ1; a weak D match, TRDD3 (6 bases). Trimming stripped 4 bases from V and 3 bases from J, with 13 bases between. The CDR3 consists of 13 residues. Germline assignment: CDR1 NSMFDY and CDR2 ISSIKDK. CDR3 sequence: CAAGGYWADKLIF. The CDR3 region has the DNA TGTGCAGCAGGGGGGTACTGGGCCGATAAACTCATCTTT.

On this clone: The germline gene is not matched at one end of the junction; a read error may be the cause. J is TRDJ1 and V is TRDV1; perhaps D is TRDD2 or TRDD3 (5 bases each). CDR3 length: 17 residues. Germline V gives CDR1 TSWWSYY, CDR2 QGS. Written as DNA, the CDR3 is TGTGCTCTTGGGGAACTCCCTACGTTGGGGTCACGTGATAAATTCATCTTT. Translating it yields CALGELPTLGSRDKFIF.

The gene calls are TRDV1 and TRDJ2; 10 bases fit TRDD3. V dropped 2 bases and J dropped 7; count of bases not matched to a gene: 16. CDR3 length equals 19 residues. The germline V gene encodes CDR1 TSWWSYY and CDR2 QGS. The CDR3 is CALGERLQPNYWGIAQLFF. CDR3 coding DNA: TGTGCTCTTGGGGAAAGACTCCAACCTAATTACTGGGGGATAGCACAACTCTTCTTT.

About this clone: At one of its ends the junction is not consistent with the germline gene, which may arise from a read error. The identical CDR3 is also encoded by other nucleotide sequences in the sample. The V and J genes are TRDV1 and TRDJ1, with D tentatively TRDD2 or TRDD3 (5 bases each). The CDR3 totals 19 residues. Per germline, CDR1 TSWWSYY and CDR2 QGS. CDR3 nucleotides: TGTGCCCTTGGGGAAAGCGAGGGCTTCCGGCCCCAAGTCACCGATAAACTCATCTTT. Its protein product is CALGESEGFRPQVTDKLIF.

The CDR3 here is CAAREDYSNNPTGGSSDKLIF. The DNA of the CDR3 is TGTGCAGCAAGGGAAGACTATTCCAACAACCCAACTGGGGGATCCTCCGATAAACTCATCTTT. V is TRAV29/DV5 and J is TRDJ1; 10 bases are shared with TRDD3. CDR3 size: 21 residues. With 2 bases clipped from V and 3 bases from J, the junction kept 25 bases outside the gene matches. The germline V gene has CDR1 NSMFDY and CDR2 ISSIKDK. Using reference TRAV29/DV5 and TRDJ1 for the parts outside the CDR3, the full variable domain is DQQVKQNSPSLSVQEGRISILNCDYTNSMFDYFLWYKKYPAEGPTFLISISSIKDKNEDGRFTVFLNKSAKHLSLHIVPSQPGDSAVYFCAAREDYSNNPTGGSSDKLIFGKGTRVTVEP.

Relative to its sample, this clone is medium-sized (0.01 to 0.1%). V is TRDV2 and J is TRDJ1; a weak D match, TRDD3 (5 bases). CDR1 and CDR2 (germline): GEAIGNYY, EKD. V lost 5 bases and J 4 bases, leaving 16 bases between the germline ends. CDR3 length: 14 residues. The chain's CDR3 is CACARGPWGDKLIF. The CDR3 bases are TGTGCCTGTGCGCGGGGACCATGGGGCGATAAACTCATCTTT.

This clone was seen more than once but under ten times. The chain carries TRDV1 and TRDJ1; D is perhaps TRDD3 (6 bases). The CDR3 extends over 17 amino acids. Trimming removed 1 base from V and 1 base from J, with 16 bases in between. From germline, CDR1 is TSWWSYY and CDR2 QGS. The CDR3 region has the DNA TGTGCTCTTGGGGAACCGTTTGGGGGGTCCCGCACCGATAAACTCATCTTT. Residues: CALGEPFGGSRTDKLIF.

As for this clone: At one of its ends the junction is not consistent with the germline gene, which may arise from a read error. The chain carries TRDV1 and TRDJ1, with 12 bases fitting TRDD3. The J gene, missing from TCRdb, was assigned here through DNA to germline matching. There are 24 residues in the CDR3. CDR1 and CDR2 from the germline V gene are TSWWSYY and QGS. The CDR3 loop reads CAIGELQQWVGLYWGIPYTDKLIF. CDR3 DNA sequence: TGTGCTATTGGGGAACTACAACAATGGGTTGGCCTTTACTGGGGGATACCGTACACCGATAAACTCATCTTT.

The chain employs TRDV1 and TRDJ2, with TRDD2 matching 7 bases. Trimming at V came to 4 bases and at J to 6 bases, leaving 17 bases not matched to a gene. CDR3 length: 18 amino acids. Germline V gene lookup returns CDR1 TSWWSYY and CDR2 QGS. The CDR3 nucleotides are TGTGCTCTTGGGGCCTTTCCTACCGGGCTGATACAGTCAGCACAACTCTTCTTT. Translating gives CALGAFPTGLIQSAQLFF.

This clone occurred a few times. Germline and junction disagree at one end, which may indicate a read error. V gene TRDV1 combines with J gene TRDJ1; 8 nucleotides line up with TRDD3. This CDR3 has 18 amino acids. CDR1 TSWWSYY and CDR2 QGS come from the germline V gene. The CDR3 sequence: CALGELGIPSPRTDKLIF. The CDR3 region has the DNA TGTGCTCTCGGGGAACTGGGGATACCCTCGCCTCGGACCGATAAACTCATCTTT.

By frequency in the sample, this clone is large. The CDR3 loop is CALGKLGPLRTGGYDTDKLIF. In DNA, the CDR3 is TGTGCTCTTGGGAAATTGGGACCTCTTCGTACTGGGGGATACGACACCGATAAACTCATCTTT. The chain combines TRDV1 with TRDJ1; 13 bases line up with TRDD3. Trimming took 5 bases from V and 0 from J; bases not matched to a gene: 18. There are 21 residues in the CDR3. Germline assignment: CDR1 TSWWSYY and CDR2 QGS.

The sample holds a few counts of this clone. The J gene is TRDJ1, the V gene TRDV1; D remains unclear. Per germline, CDR1 TSWWSYY and CDR2 QGS. This CDR3 contains 19 residues. Trimming left V 0 bases short and J 0 bases short, with 20 bases between. The CDR3 here is CALGELWLNGPSDTDKLIF. For the CDR3, the DNA is TGTGCTCTTGGGGAACTTTGGTTAAACGGTCCCTCCGACACCGATAAACTCATCTTT.

This chain uses TRAV29/DV5 with TRDJ1; 8 nucleotides agree with TRDD3. Per germline, CDR1 NSMFDY and CDR2 ISSIKDK. V lost 0 bases, J lost 1 base, and 32 bases stayed unmatched. The CDR3 loop spans 24 amino acids. CDR3 region: CAASAGPAQRWGLGILRATDKLIF. CDR3 in DNA: TGTGCAGCAAGCGCGGGTCCCGCCCAACGATGGGGTCTGGGGATACTTAGGGCCACCGATAAACTCATCTTT. Supplemented by reference TRAV29/DV5 and TRDJ1, the full variable domain reads DQQVKQNSPSLSVQEGRISILNCDYTNSMFDYFLWYKKYPAEGPTFLISISSIKDKNEDGRFTVFLNKSAKHLSLHIVPSQPGDSAVYFCAASAGPAQRWGLGILRATDKLIFGKGTRVTVEP.

The chain couples TRDV1 to TRDJ1, with 10 bases lining up with TRDD3. Unmatched junction bases numbered 23, after V lost 5 bases and J lost 2 bases. Germline CDR1 reads TSWWSYY; CDR2 reads QGS. The CDR3 spans 21 residues. The CDR3 protein is CALGPPITGSWGILATDKLIF. The CDR3, as DNA: TGTGCTCTTGGGCCCCCCATCACCGGGTCTTGGGGGATACTAGCAACCGATAAACTCATCTTT.

This clone is labeled as large (0.1 to 1%). The sample holds other DNA sequences that translate to the same CDR3. This chain joins TRDV2 and TRDJ3; 11 positions agree with TRDD3. In germline, CDR1 is GEAIGNYY, CDR2 EKD. Unmatched junction bases numbered 11, after V lost 3 bases and J lost 2 bases. The CDR3 spans 20 residues. The CDR3 loop is CACDSVLGDKETWDTRQMFF. Here the CDR3 DNA reads TGTGCCTGTGACTCCGTACTGGGGGATAAAGAGACCTGGGACACCCGACAGATGTTTTTC.

Comments on this clone: Germline and junction disagree at one end, which may indicate a read error. This chain uses TRDV1 with TRDJ1; TRDD3 aligns across 7 bases. The J gene, absent from TCRdb, was called here by matching the DNA to germline. Per the germline V gene, CDR1 is TSWWSYY and CDR2 is QGS. The CDR3 spans 22 residues. Written as DNA, the CDR3 is TGTGCTATTGGGGAAATTCAAGGTGGGGGACCAGGAGGAAGGGGTTACACCGATAAACTCATCTTT. Translated, it gives CAIGEIQGGGPGGRGYTDKLIF.

V is TRDV2 and J is TRDJ3; 13 bases match TRDD3. TCRdb gives no J gene; it was assigned here by matching the DNA to germline. The CDR3 runs to 18 residues. From germline, CDR1 is GEAIGNYY and CDR2 EKD. Trimming at V came to 1 base and at J to 3 bases, leaving 2 bases not matched to a gene. CDR3 protein: CACDTYWGIRWDTRQMFF. As DNA, the CDR3 is TGTGCCTGTGACACGTACTGGGGGATACGCTGGGACACCCGACAGATGTTTTTC.